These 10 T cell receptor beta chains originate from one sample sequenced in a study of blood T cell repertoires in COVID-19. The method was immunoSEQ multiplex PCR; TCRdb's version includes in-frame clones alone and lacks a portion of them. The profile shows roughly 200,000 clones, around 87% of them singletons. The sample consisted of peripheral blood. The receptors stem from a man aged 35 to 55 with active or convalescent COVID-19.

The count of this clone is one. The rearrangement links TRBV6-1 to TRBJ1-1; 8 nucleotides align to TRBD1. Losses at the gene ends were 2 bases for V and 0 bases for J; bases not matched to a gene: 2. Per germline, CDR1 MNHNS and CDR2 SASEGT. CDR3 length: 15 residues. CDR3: CASSERQGLNTEAFF. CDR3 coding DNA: TGTGCCAGCAGTGAACGACAGGGGCTGAACACTGAAGCTTTCTTT.

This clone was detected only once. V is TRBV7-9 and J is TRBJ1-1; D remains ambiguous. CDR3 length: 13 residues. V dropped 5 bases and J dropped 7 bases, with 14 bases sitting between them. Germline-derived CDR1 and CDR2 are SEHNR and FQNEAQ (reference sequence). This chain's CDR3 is CASSLSRPGEAFF. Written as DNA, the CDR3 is TGTGCCAGCAGCCTTTCAAGGCCGGGTGAAGCTTTCTTT.

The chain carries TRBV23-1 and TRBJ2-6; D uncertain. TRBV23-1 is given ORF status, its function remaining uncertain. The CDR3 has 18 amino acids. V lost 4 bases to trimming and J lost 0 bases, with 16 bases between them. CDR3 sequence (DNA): TGCGCCAGCAGTCTTAAGCCAGGTCCTACCTCTGGGGCCAACGTCCTGACTTTC. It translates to CASSLKPGPTSGANVLTF.

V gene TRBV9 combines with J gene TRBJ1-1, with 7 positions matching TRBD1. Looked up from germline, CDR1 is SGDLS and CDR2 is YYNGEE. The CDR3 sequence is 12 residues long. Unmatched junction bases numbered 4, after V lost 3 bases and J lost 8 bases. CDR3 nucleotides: TGTGCCAGCAGCGATGAGACAGGGGAAGCTTTCTTT. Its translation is CASSDETGEAFF.

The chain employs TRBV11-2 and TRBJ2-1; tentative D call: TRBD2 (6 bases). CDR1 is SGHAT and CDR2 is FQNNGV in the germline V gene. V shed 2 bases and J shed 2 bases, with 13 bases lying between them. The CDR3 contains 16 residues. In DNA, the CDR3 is TGTGCCAGCAGCTTATGGGGGACTGAAACCTACAATGAGCAGTTCTTC. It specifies CASSLWGTETYNEQFF.

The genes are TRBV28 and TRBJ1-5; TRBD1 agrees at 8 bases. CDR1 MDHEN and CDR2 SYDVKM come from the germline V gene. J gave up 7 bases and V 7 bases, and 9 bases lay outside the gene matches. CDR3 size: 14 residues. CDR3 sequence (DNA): TGTGCCAGCACTAATCAGGGGGCCAGGCAGCCCCAGCATTTT. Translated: CASTNQGARQPQHF.

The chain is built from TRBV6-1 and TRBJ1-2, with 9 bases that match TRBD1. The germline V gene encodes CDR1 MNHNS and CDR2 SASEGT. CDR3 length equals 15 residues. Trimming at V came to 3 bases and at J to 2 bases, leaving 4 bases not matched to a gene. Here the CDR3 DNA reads TGTGCCAGCAGTGACCGGGACAGGGACAACTATGGCTACACCTTC. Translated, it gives CASSDRDRDNYGYTF.

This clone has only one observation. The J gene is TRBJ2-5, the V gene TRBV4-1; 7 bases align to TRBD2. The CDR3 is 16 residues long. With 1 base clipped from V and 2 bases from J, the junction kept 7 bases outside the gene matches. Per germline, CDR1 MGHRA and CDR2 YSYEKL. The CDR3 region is CASSQVELAIQETQYF. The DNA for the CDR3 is TGCGCCAGCAGCCAAGTGGAACTAGCGATACAAGAGACCCAGTACTTC.

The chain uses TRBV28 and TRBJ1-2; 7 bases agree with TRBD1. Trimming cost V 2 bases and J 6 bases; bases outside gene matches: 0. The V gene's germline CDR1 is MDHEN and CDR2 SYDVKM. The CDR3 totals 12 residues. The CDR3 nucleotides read TGTGCCAGCAGTTTAACAGGGGATGGCTACACCTTC. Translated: CASSLTGDGYTF.

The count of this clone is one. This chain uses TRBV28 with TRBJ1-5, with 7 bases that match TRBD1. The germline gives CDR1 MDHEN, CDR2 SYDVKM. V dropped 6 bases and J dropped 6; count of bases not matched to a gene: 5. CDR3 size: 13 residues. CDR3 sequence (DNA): TGTGCCAGCAGACTCGACAGGGTTCAGCCCCAGCATTTT. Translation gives CASRLDRVQPQHF.